The sequence of this T cell receptor beta chain was determined in a study of blood T cells in healthy people across ages. Findings of the study overall: Relative to aged donors, long-lived donors carried more naive CD4+ cells and displayed higher diversity. Diversity was estimated from one million T cells, and these estimates were considered underestimates.

Alongside a J-beta primer mix, a sample-barcoded 5' primer served in a second PCR lasting 7 to 11 cycles. TCRdb reanalysed the 5' RACE reads using MiXCR and keeps one entry per CDR3 protein. The table shows around 1,700,000 distinct CDR3 sequences, with approximately 30% occurring only once. This clonotype was counted at least ten times. Its antigen remains unidentified. Losses at the gene ends were 6 bases for V and 4 bases for J; bases not matched to a gene: 5. Germline V gene lookup returns CDR1 DFQATT and CDR2 SNEGSKA (reference sequence). The CDR3 has 14 amino acids. The genes are TRBV20-1 and TRBJ2-1; 11 positions agree with TRBD2. The origin of this receptor is a woman younger than 45 in good health. The sample taken for sequencing was blood. The CDR3 DNA follows: TGCAGTGCCTGGGTAGCGGGGGGGTACAATGAGCAGTTCTTC. This encodes CSAWVAGGYNEQFF.